This T cell receptor (beta chain) was observed in a study of shared clonotypes between healthy human individuals. This clone turned up a few times. Those who donated, Caucasian adults without exception, all lived in Nashville, Tennessee. About 30,000 T cell genomes (around 0.2 ug DNA) went into each sorted-subset replicate. Here immunoSEQ multiplex PCR was the method, and the copy in TCRdb shows in-frame clones only, minus some. The sample includes approximately 2.5 million clones, roughly nine tenths of them seen just once. The CDR3 is made up of 14 amino acids. Germline V CDR1 and CDR2: LNHDA, SQIVND (reference sequence). Trimming at V came to 9 bases and at J to 8 bases, leaving 15 bases not matched to a gene.

The chain is built from TRBV19 and TRBJ1-2; 7 nucleotides match TRBD1. Source material: naive CD4+ T cells sorted from blood. Stated subset: CD45RA+ positively selected. This clonotype was sampled from a man between 18 and 29 years old in good health. The chain's CDR3 is CASDSPGTVFGYTF. The CDR3 coding sequence is TGTGCCAGCGATTCTCCCGGGACAGTGTTCGGCTACACCTTC.